This is a list of T cell receptor beta chains from one sample in a study of CD8 T cells in Susac syndrome. TCRdb fed the immunoSEQ multiplex PCR reads into MiXCR, producing one record per CDR3 protein. This sample has 130,000 to 150,000 distinct CDR3 sequences, with 90% to 97% found just once. Source material: CD4+ T cells from PBMCs. Receptor source: a human donor with Susac syndrome. CDR3s leave out the opening cysteine and the closing phenylalanine or tryptophan.

v_gene	j_gene	CDR3aa
TRBV2	TRBJ2-4	ASGGGTIQY
TRBV3-1	TRBJ1-2	ASSLDMDYGYT
TRBV29-1	TRBJ2-7	SVDQLAELPYEQY
TRBV5-5	TRBJ1-2	ASSLGQGGHYGYT
TRBV6-6	TRBJ2-2	ASSSRGGTGELF
TRBV10-3	TRBJ2-7	AIGEAGVEQY
TRBV29-1	TRBJ2-1	SVPPSSYNEQF
TRBV15	TRBJ1-1	ATSRGSGMNTEAF
TRBV7-9	TRBJ1-6	ASSHRGGIAPNSPLH
TRBV9	TRBJ2-3	ASSSGSSTDTQY
TRBV20-1	TRBJ2-1	SARPTSGSSDEQF
TRBV20-1	TRBJ1-2	SASNLANYGYT
TRBV6-5	TRBJ1-6	ASNGTPWGSPLH
TRBV12-3/TRBV12-4	TRBJ2-3	ASKPDWPAASTDTQY
TRBV20-1	TRBJ2-5	SARDLDRGLGETQY
TRBV23-1	TRBJ1-1	ASSQPDVTEAF
TRBV28	TRBJ1-4	ASSLTGYEKLF
TRBV7-6	TRBJ2-5	ASSLDVVGASGRATQY
TRBV20-1	TRBJ1-6	SARERGSTYNSPLH
TRBV5-4	TRBJ2-1	ASSSRGDEQF
TRBV5-1	TRBJ1-4	ASSVGIAGYSRNEKLF
TRBV3-1	TRBJ2-7	ASSQRGQGYEQY
TRBV12-5	TRBJ2-7	ASGWGGNGQKGYEQY
TRBV20-1	TRBJ2-7	SARDAASGTMEQY
TRBV6-5	TRBJ2-1	ASSRTRHNEQF
TRBV7-3	TRBJ2-3	ASSRTTGRERNTQY
TRBV11-2	TRBJ2-3	ASSLSGRPTYSTDTQY
TRBV3-1	TRBJ1-4	ASSLAGANEKLF
TRBV20-1	TRBJ2-7	SANRDIHYEQY
TRBV28	TRBJ1-1	ASPPGGGDTEAF
TRBV28	TRBJ2-1	ASSLSGLAWEQF
TRBV3-1	TRBJ1-1	ASSRGTVTEAF